A single sample gave rise to the 18 T cell receptor beta chains below, sequenced in a study of graft-versus-host responses after intestinal transplantation. Generated by immunoSEQ multiplex PCR, the TCRdb table keeps only in-frame clones and is missing some. The sample has 74,000 or so clones; roughly 90% are singletons. The specimen comprised PBMCs, sampled 98 days after intestinal transplantation. The receptors here all came from a human patient who received an intestinal transplant, so some T cells may come from the graft donor.

The chain links TRBV9 to TRBJ1-1, with D perhaps matching TRBD1 (5 bases). The V gene's germline CDR1 is SGDLS and CDR2 YYNGEE. The CDR3 runs to 13 residues. V was pared by 5 bases and J by 3 bases, with 11 bases between. The CDR3 reads CASRTVGDTEAFF. The DNA for the CDR3 is TGTGCCAGCAGGACAGTGGGGGACACTGAAGCTTTCTTT.

The chain couples TRBV27 to TRBJ1-4; 8 bases match TRBD1. The CDR3 runs to 16 residues. The ends lost 6 bases at V and 6 bases at J; junction bases unmatched: 12. Germline V CDR1 and CDR2: MNHEY, SMNVEV (reference sequence). The CDR3 sequence is CASSPKTGTGYEKLFF. The CDR3 DNA reads as TGTGCCAGCAGCCCTAAGACCGGGACAGGTTATGAAAAACTGTTTTTT.

The J gene is TRBJ1-6, the V gene TRBV7-3; 8 bases agree with TRBD1. Per germline, CDR1 SGHTA and CDR2 FQGTGA. Trimming removed 2 bases from V and 5 bases from J; junction bases left unmatched: 5. CDR3 length equals 16 residues. DNA of the CDR3: TGTGCCAGCAGCTTAGGTGGACAGGGCCATAATTCACCCCTCCACTTT. Its translation is CASSLGGQGHNSPLHF.

The chain links TRBV2 to TRBJ2-1, with 7 bases aligning to TRBD1. Germline V gene data show CDR1 as SNHLY and CDR2 as FYNNEI. The CDR3 covers 14 residues. With 2 bases clipped from V and 2 bases from J, the junction kept 0 bases outside the gene matches. In DNA, the CDR3 is TGTGCCAGCAGTGAACAGGGGGCCTACAATGAGCAGTTCTTC. Protein product: CASSEQGAYNEQFF.

CDR3 sequence (DNA): TGCGCCAGCAGCCAAGGGACTAGCGGGAGGTACGAGCAGTACTTC. Translating it yields CASSQGTSGRYEQYF. The chain employs TRBV4-1 and TRBJ2-7; 14 bases are a match to TRBD2. The junction had 0 bases not matched to a gene; V was cut back by 1 base and J by 4 bases. CDR1 is MGHRA, CDR2 YSYEKL, per germline. This CDR3 comprises 15 residues.

The V call is TRBV7-2, the J call TRBJ1-2, with 7 bases identical to TRBD1. CDR3 length: 14 residues. J was trimmed by 2 bases and V by 3 bases; bases with no gene match: 3. Germline V lookup: CDR1 SGHTA, CDR2 FQGNSA. CDR3 amino acids: CASSFGQANYGYTF. CDR3 nucleotides: TGTGCCAGCAGCTTTGGACAGGCAAACTATGGCTACACCTTC.

Points on this clone: Other DNA sequences in the sample encode the same CDR3. The chain uses TRBV27 and TRBJ2-1, with 10 bases identical to TRBD2. Looked up from germline, CDR1 is MNHEY and CDR2 is SMNVEV (reference sequence). V lost 4 bases, J lost 5 bases, and 14 bases stayed unmatched. The CDR3 has 18 residues. CDR3 DNA: TGTGCCAGCAGTTCCTACTTAAAGAGCGGGAGGGGTAACAATGAGCAGTTCTTC. Its protein product is CASSSYLKSGRGNNEQFF.

The genes are TRBV11-2 and TRBJ2-2; 11 nucleotides line up with TRBD2. Germline V lookup: CDR1 SGHAT, CDR2 FQNNGV. The junction had 5 bases not matched to a gene; V was cut back by 1 base and J by 1 base. The CDR3 loop spans 18 amino acids. The DNA of the CDR3 is TGTGCCAGCAGCTTAGGACTAGCGGGGTCTTTGAACACCGGGGAGCTGTTTTTT. It is translated as CASSLGLAGSLNTGELFF.

V gene TRBV4-2 combines with J gene TRBJ2-3; no firm D call. This CDR3 is 17 amino acids long. The V and J ends lost 0 bases and 2 bases respectively, with 15 bases between them. Germline loops: CDR1 LGHNA, CDR2 YNFKEQ. The CDR3 region is CASSQDRAAIPTDTQYF. Here the CDR3 DNA reads TGTGCCAGCAGCCAAGATCGGGCGGCGATTCCCACAGATACGCAGTATTTT.

This rearrangement joins TRBV21-1 to TRBJ2-2. TRBV21-1 is deemed a pseudogene. The CDR3 sequence is 17 residues long. The CDR3 DNA reads TGTGCCAGCAGCCTACAACCTCGGAAAGCGAACACCGGGGAGCTGTTTTTT. Translation gives CASSLQPRKANTGELFF.

The chain has TRBV19 and TRBJ1-5; a weak D match, TRBD1 (6 bases). Germline CDR1 LNHDA, CDR2 SQIVND (reference sequence). CDR3 length equals 16 residues. V was trimmed by 2 bases and J by 0 bases, leaving 11 bases between them. CDR3 protein: CASSIPRQVSNQPQHF. CDR3 in DNA: TGTGCCAGTAGTATACCGCGACAGGTTAGCAATCAGCCCCAGCATTTT.

This chain links TRBV15 with TRBJ2-3; TRBD1 agrees at 7 bases. Germline-derived CDR1 and CDR2 are LNHNV and YYDKDF (reference sequence). This CDR3 is built from 16 residues. V was pared by 0 bases and J by 5 bases, with 8 bases of the junction left unmatched. The CDR3 protein is CATSRDIGTVVDTQYF. The CDR3, as DNA: TGTGCCACCAGCAGAGATATCGGGACAGTGGTAGATACGCAGTATTTT.

This sequence joins TRBV28 and TRBJ2-5; D uncertain. V was clipped by 3 bases and J by 2 bases, with 7 bases between them. This CDR3 has 13 amino acids. The germline CDR1 and CDR2 sequences are MDHEN and SYDVKM. Here the CDR3 reads CASSFDSQETQYF. In nucleotides, the CDR3 is TGTGCCAGCAGTTTTGACTCTCAAGAGACCCAGTACTTC.

The chain couples TRBV25-1 to TRBJ1-2; D gene unclear. The CDR3 extends over 11 amino acids. Trimming cost V 2 bases and J 4 bases, with 2 bases left between them. Germline CDR1 MGHDK, CDR2 SYGVNS. This chain's CDR3 is CASSESYGYTF. In DNA form, the CDR3 reads TGTGCCAGCAGTGAAAGCTATGGCTACACCTTC.

The rearrangement joins TRBV7-6 to TRBJ2-1; 7 bases line up with TRBD1. Germline trimming cut 4 bases from V and 9 bases from J; bases unmatched to any gene: 6. CDR1 and CDR2 (germline): SGHVS, FNYEAQ. The CDR3 spans 13 residues. The CDR3 DNA is TGTGCCAGCAGCTCACTTACAGGGGTTGAGCAGTTCTTC. This translates into CASSSLTGVEQFF.

The chain recombines TRBV9 with TRBJ2-3; 9 nucleotides agree with TRBD2. V was pared by 0 bases and J by 4 bases, with 0 bases of the junction left unmatched. There are 14 residues in the CDR3. Germline lookup yields CDR1 SGDLS and CDR2 YYNGEE. The CDR3 DNA reads TGTGCCAGCAGCGTAGGGACTAGCGCAGATACGCAGTATTTT. Protein product: CASSVGTSADTQYF. Full variable domain (missing parts from reference TRBV9 and TRBJ2-3): DSGVTQTPKHLITATGQRVTLRCSPRSGDLSVYWYQQSLDQGLQFLIQYYNGEERAKGNILERFSAQQFPDLHSELNLSSLELGDSALYFCASSVGTSADTQYFGPGTRLTVL.

The chain uses TRBV4-1 and TRBJ1-2; the match to TRBD1 covers 8 bases. Germline-derived CDR1 and CDR2 are MGHRA and YSYEKL. The CDR3 is 14 residues long. The J segment lost 3 bases and the V segment lost 1 base, leaving 1 base of the junction unmatched. The CDR3 spells CASSQAGGDYGYTF. CDR3 DNA sequence: TGCGCCAGCAGCCAAGCAGGGGGCGACTATGGCTACACCTTC.

The rearrangement links TRBV11-2 to TRBJ2-2; D is unresolved. CDR1 and CDR2 from the germline V gene are SGHAT and FQNNGV. The V gene lost 1 base and the J gene lost 5 bases, with 2 bases spanning the gap. This CDR3 comprises 12 residues. The CDR3 region has the DNA TGTGCCAGCAGCTTAGTAACCGGGGAGCTGTTTTTT. Residues: CASSLVTGELFF.